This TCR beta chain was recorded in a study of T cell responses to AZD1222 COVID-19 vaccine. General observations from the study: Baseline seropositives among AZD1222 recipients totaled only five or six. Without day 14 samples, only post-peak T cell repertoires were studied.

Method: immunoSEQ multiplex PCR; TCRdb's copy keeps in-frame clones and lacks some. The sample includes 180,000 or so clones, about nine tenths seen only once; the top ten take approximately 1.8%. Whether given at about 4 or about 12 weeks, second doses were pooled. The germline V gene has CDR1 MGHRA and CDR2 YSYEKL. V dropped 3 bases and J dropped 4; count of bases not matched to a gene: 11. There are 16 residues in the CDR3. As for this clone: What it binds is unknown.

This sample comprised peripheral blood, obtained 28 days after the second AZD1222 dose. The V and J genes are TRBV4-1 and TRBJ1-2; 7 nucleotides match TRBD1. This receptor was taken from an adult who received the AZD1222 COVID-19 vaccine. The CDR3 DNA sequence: TGCGCCAGCAGCCAGTATACGGGACAGCCTTTCTATGGCTACACCTTC. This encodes CASSQYTGQPFYGYTF.